The 24 T cell receptor beta chains below come from one sample, sequenced in a study of cytomegalovirus exposure and HLA in healthy donors. The primer mix had 60 Vbeta and 13 Jbeta primers. Produced via immunoSEQ multiplex PCR; TCRdb's table is partial and in-frame only. The sample has around 180,000 clones; over 60% are singletons. The sequenced material came from PBMCs. These receptors were obtained from a man aged 35-49 years in good health and CMV-seronegative.

This clone was counted a few times. The V gene is TRBV7-8, the J gene TRBJ1-2; D is perhaps TRBD1 (5 bases). V lost 4 bases, J lost 5 bases, and 8 bases lay in between. The CDR3 sequence is 12 residues long. Per germline, CDR1 SGHVS and CDR2 FQNEAQ. CDR3 loop: CASSYGGYGYTF. CDR3 coding DNA: TGTGCCAGCAGCTATGGGGGGTATGGCTACACCTTC.

V gene TRBV9 combines with J gene TRBJ1-3, with D possibly TRBD1 on 5 matching bases. This CDR3 has 14 residues. V was clipped by 3 bases and J by 6 bases, with 13 bases between them. The germline gives CDR1 SGDLS, CDR2 YYNGEE. The CDR3 reads CASSAHLGENTIYF. Here the CDR3 DNA reads TGTGCCAGCAGCGCACATTTAGGGGAAAACACCATATATTTT.

This chain links TRBV10-2 with TRBJ2-3; perhaps TRBD1 as D (5 bases). The V end lost 2 bases, the J end lost 4 bases, and 7 bases lay between the germline ends. The CDR3 is 13 residues long. The germline V gene has CDR1 WSHSY and CDR2 SAAADI. The CDR3 spells CASSEQGADTQYF. DNA of the CDR3: TGCGCCAGCAGTGAGCAAGGGGCAGATACGCAGTATTTT.

This clone was recorded a few times. The chain employs TRBV7-2 and TRBJ1-1, with 9 bases identical to TRBD1. With 5 bases clipped from V and 4 bases from J, the junction kept 8 bases outside the gene matches. The length of the CDR3 is 15 residues. The germline CDR1 and CDR2 sequences are SGHTA and FQGNSA. In DNA, the CDR3 is TGTGCCAGCAGCCCACAACAGGGGGCAACCACTGAAGCTTTCTTT. It is translated as CASSPQQGATTEAFF.

This chain connects TRBV2 to TRBJ2-3; a possible D gene is TRBD1 (6 bases). Germline CDR1 reads SNHLY; CDR2 reads FYNNEI. The length of the CDR3 is 12 residues. The V end was cut by 7 bases, the J end by 3 bases, with 8 bases between. CDR3 sequence: CASTQGTDTQYF. CDR3 coding DNA: TGTGCCAGCACGCAGGGGACAGATACGCAGTATTTT.

The CDR3 coding sequence is TGTGCCATCACCCCCAGCGGGAGCTCAGATGAGCAGTTCTTC. Translating gives CAITPSGSSDEQFF. The genes are TRBV10-3 and TRBJ2-1, with 8 bases that match TRBD2. The CDR3 totals 14 residues. From germline, CDR1 is ENHRY and CDR2 SYGVKD. With 7 bases clipped from V and 8 bases from J, the junction kept 10 bases outside the gene matches.

This clone was observed a few times. The V gene is TRBV7-2, the J gene TRBJ2-2; possibly TRBD1 for D (6 bases). The CDR3 loop spans 15 amino acids. V shed 3 bases and J shed 1 base, with 9 bases lying between them. The germline V gene encodes CDR1 SGHTA and CDR2 FQGNSA. As DNA, the CDR3 is TGTGCCAGCAGCTTCACAGGGAGGAACACCGGGGAGCTGTTTTTT. As protein: CASSFTGRNTGELFF.

This chain connects TRBV30 to TRBJ2-1; D uncertain. The V and J ends lost 3 bases and 7 bases respectively, with 13 bases between them. The CDR3 is 13 amino acids. Germline CDR1 GTSNPN, CDR2 SVGIG (reference sequence). The CDR3 sequence: CAWRFSGWNEQFF. For the CDR3, the DNA is TGTGCCTGGAGGTTCTCGGGTTGGAATGAGCAGTTCTTC.

The rearrangement uses TRBV20-1 and TRBJ2-7, with D uncertain. V shed 0 bases and J shed 7 bases, with 7 bases lying between them. Germline values: CDR1 DFQATT, CDR2 SNEGSKA (reference sequence). This CDR3 has 11 amino acids. CDR3 DNA: TGCAGTGCTAGAGAGACCGGGGAGCAGTACTTC. Translated, it gives CSARETGEQYF.

The rearrangement joins TRBV5-5 to TRBJ2-7; D ambiguous. The V gene's germline CDR1 is SGHKS and CDR2 YYEKEE (reference sequence). The CDR3 spans 14 residues. Trimming shortened V by 0 bases and J by 3 bases, and 10 bases separated the two germline ends. CDR3 amino acids: CASSLDPSGYEQYF. CDR3 nucleotides: TGTGCCAGCAGCTTGGACCCCTCCGGCTACGAGCAGTACTTC.

The CDR3 DNA sequence: TGTGCCAGCAGTTACAGGGAACGCAGGGGGTATGGCTACACCTTC. Protein sequence: CASSYRERRGYGYTF. This rearrangement joins TRBV6-5 to TRBJ1-2, with 7 nucleotides matching TRBD1. The germline gives CDR1 MNHEY, CDR2 SVGAGI. With 2 bases clipped from V and 5 bases from J, the junction kept 8 bases outside the gene matches. The CDR3 has 15 amino acids.

Here the CDR3 DNA reads TGTGCCAGCACCCCGGGGTGGGGGGGCTCCTACGAGCAGTACTTC. Translated, it gives CASTPGWGGSYEQYF. The chain has TRBV6-6 and TRBJ2-7; 7 bases agree with TRBD2. The CDR3 has 15 residues. Trimming removed 7 bases from V and 0 bases from J; junction bases left unmatched: 9. Germline V gene data show CDR1 as MNHNY and CDR2 as SVGAGI (reference sequence).

The chain joins TRBV10-3 to TRBJ2-1; 9 positions match TRBD2. This CDR3 has 12 residues. CDR1 ENHRY and CDR2 SYGVKD come from the germline V gene. After removal of 3 bases from V and 10 bases from J, the junction contained 1 base not matched to a gene. The CDR3 nucleotides are TGTGCCATCAGTGAAACTAGCGGGGAGCAGTTCTTC. This codes for CAISETSGEQFF.

This clone was detected only a few times. The chain has TRBV25-1 and TRBJ2-3; 9 nucleotides agree with TRBD2. This CDR3 spans 17 amino acids. CDR1 MGHDK and CDR2 SYGVNS come from the germline V gene. The V segment lost 1 base and the J segment 0 bases; nucleotides outside the gene matches: 5. The CDR3 is CASSEWGAGGSTDTQYF. In DNA, the CDR3 is TGTGCCAGCAGTGAATGGGGAGCGGGAGGTAGCACAGATACGCAGTATTTT.

The V and J genes are TRBV4-2 and TRBJ2-3; D is perhaps TRBD1 (6 bases). This CDR3 is 16 amino acids long. The V gene's germline CDR1 is LGHNA and CDR2 YNFKEQ. Trimming took off 1 base at V and 2 bases at J, with 13 bases between the two ends. The CDR3 reads CASSQAGVPSTDTQYF. The CDR3 coding sequence is TGTGCCAGCAGCCAAGCAGGGGTCCCCTCCACAGATACGCAGTATTTT.

The J gene is TRBJ1-5, the V gene TRBV6-5; weak D call: TRBD1 (6 bases). This CDR3 region has 15 residues. Germline V CDR1 and CDR2: MNHEY, SVGAGI. Trimming took 6 bases from V and 0 from J, leaving 12 bases between them. DNA of the CDR3: TGTGCCAGCAGCTCAGACAGGAGTAGCAATCAGCCCCAGCATTTT. It specifies CASSSDRSSNQPQHF.

The V and J genes are TRBV19 and TRBJ2-1; 7 nucleotides line up with TRBD1. The CDR3 runs 16 residues. Germline CDR1 is LNHDA and CDR2 is SQIVND (reference sequence). The ends lost 5 bases at V and 1 base at J; junction bases unmatched: 8. CDR3 sequence: CASSYSGTVSYNEQFF. The CDR3 DNA reads TGTGCCAGTAGTTACTCCGGGACAGTTTCCTACAATGAGCAGTTCTTC.

The chain is built from TRBV6-5 and TRBJ1-6, with 12 bases fitting TRBD1. CDR1 and CDR2 (germline): MNHEY, SVGAGI. This CDR3 region has 15 residues. Losses at the gene ends were 10 bases for V and 15 bases for J; bases not matched to a gene: 16. CDR3 residues: CATRSPGTGGINLHF. For the CDR3, the DNA is TGTGCCACCCGCTCACCCGGGACAGGGGGCATAAACCTCCACTTT.

The V and J genes are TRBV7-2 and TRBJ1-5; maybe TRBD1 (5 bases). Trimming took off 5 bases at V and 0 bases at J, with 8 bases between the two ends. CDR1 is SGHTA, CDR2 FQGNSA, per germline. The CDR3 runs 14 residues. CDR3 sequence (DNA): TGTGCCAGCAGCAGACAGACTAGCAATCAGCCCCAGCATTTT. Residues: CASSRQTSNQPQHF.

The chain employs TRBV7-9 and TRBJ2-1; 9 bases match TRBD1. This CDR3 has 15 amino acids. CDR1 SEHNR and CDR2 FQNEAQ come from the germline V gene (reference sequence). The V and J ends lost 5 bases and 10 bases, in that order; junction bases with no gene match: 12. The CDR3: CASSLDRGALGEQFF. DNA for the CDR3: TGTGCCAGCAGCCTGGACAGGGGAGCCCTCGGGGAGCAGTTCTTC.

The chain recombines TRBV14 with TRBJ1-4, with a tentative D call TRBD1 (5 bases). Germline V lookup: CDR1 SGHDN, CDR2 FVKESK. The ends were cut back, 3 bases at V and 8 bases at J, with 13 bases in the middle. This CDR3 region has 14 residues. The CDR3 region has the DNA TGTGCCAGCAGCCACTCAGGGTTAGGAGAAAAACTGTTTTTT. Translated, it gives CASSHSGLGEKLFF.

This clone showed up just a few times. The chain uses TRBV30 and TRBJ2-3; D is unresolved. This CDR3 has 11 residues. CDR1 is GTSNPN, CDR2 SVGIG, per germline (reference sequence). Trimming cost V 6 bases and J 11 bases, with 15 bases left between them. CDR3 sequence: CACPTHLGQYF. For the CDR3, the DNA is TGTGCCTGCCCTACCCATCTTGGGCAGTATTTT.

The genes are TRBV7-9 and TRBJ2-2; a possible D gene is TRBD1 (6 bases). The V gene's germline CDR1 is SEHNR and CDR2 FQNEAQ (reference sequence). V lost 4 bases and J 5 bases, leaving 14 bases between the germline ends. The CDR3 has 15 residues. The CDR3 is CASSSYRGGTGELFF. CDR3 nucleotides: TGTGCCAGCAGCTCCTACAGAGGGGGAACCGGGGAGCTGTTTTTT.

This clone appeared once. The genes are TRBV2 and TRBJ2-7; 8 nucleotides match TRBD2. V lost 6 bases and J lost 7; bases outside the gene matches: 11. The CDR3 is 14 residues long. The germline V gene has CDR1 SNHLY and CDR2 FYNNEI. The CDR3 DNA sequence: TGTGCCAGCAGCATACGACGGTCGGGGGGGGAGCAGTACTTC. It yields the protein CASSIRRSGGEQYF.